One and the same sample provided the 22 T cell receptor beta chains below, sequenced in a study of blood T cell repertoires in COVID-19. Generated by immunoSEQ multiplex PCR, the TCRdb table keeps only in-frame clones and is missing some. The table shows 84,000 or so clones, with around 80% occurring only once. The material sequenced was peripheral blood. These TCRs come from a woman of 80 years or more with acute or convalescent COVID-19.

The chain is built from TRBV27 and TRBJ2-4; 9 bases are shared with TRBD1. CDR1 MNHEY and CDR2 SMNVEV come from the germline V gene (reference sequence). V lost 0 bases, J lost 3 bases, and 15 bases stayed unmatched. CDR3 length: 20 amino acids. The CDR3 loop reads CASSLSGLPDRGEDKNIQYF. The CDR3 DNA reads as TGTGCCAGCAGTTTATCCGGCCTCCCGGACAGGGGTGAAGACAAAAACATTCAGTACTTC.

V is TRBV28 and J is TRBJ1-2; 7 bases fit TRBD1. This CDR3 has 14 residues. With V trimmed by 2 bases and J by 8 bases, 8 bases remained unmatched. The germline gives CDR1 MDHEN, CDR2 SYDVKM. The CDR3 here is CASSLEQGHGGYTF. For the CDR3, the DNA is TGTGCCAGCAGTTTAGAACAGGGGCACGGCGGCTACACCTTC.

The rearrangement uses TRBV19 and TRBJ1-5; 7 bases map to TRBD1. CDR1 is LNHDA and CDR2 is SQIVND in the germline V gene (reference sequence). CDR3 length equals 15 residues. Trimming removed 4 bases from V and 0 bases from J; junction bases left unmatched: 3. The CDR3 protein is CASSTTGFSNQPQHF. The CDR3 DNA follows: TGTGCCAGTAGTACGACAGGGTTTAGCAATCAGCCCCAGCATTTT.

The chain has TRBV7-2 and TRBJ1-4; perhaps TRBD1 as D (6 bases). Germline V gives CDR1 SGHTA, CDR2 FQGNSA. The germline V and J ends were trimmed by 2 bases and 6 bases, with 13 bases remaining between them. The CDR3 loop spans 15 amino acids. CDR3 protein: CASSLYWGGDEKLFF. CDR3 DNA: TGTGCCAGCAGCTTATATTGGGGGGGCGATGAAAAACTGTTTTTT.

V gene TRBV5-1 combines with J gene TRBJ2-7; TRBD1 is a possible D gene (6 bases). The CDR3 extends over 14 amino acids. Germline CDR1 SGHRS, CDR2 YFSETQ. V dropped 5 bases and J dropped 0 bases, with 12 bases sitting between them. CDR3 coding DNA: TGCGCCAGCAGTCTGACAGGACCCTCCTACGAGCAGTACTTC. This sequence encodes CASSLTGPSYEQYF.

This chain joins TRBV7-8 and TRBJ1-5; D might be TRBD1 (5 bases). This CDR3 is 15 amino acids long. Trimming removed 2 bases from V and 0 bases from J, with 8 bases in between. Germline-derived CDR1 and CDR2 are SGHVS and FQNEAQ. This CDR3 is CASSLPGISNQPQHF. The CDR3 DNA sequence: TGTGCCAGCAGCTTACCAGGGATTAGCAATCAGCCCCAGCATTTT.

This clone has just one count. The genes are TRBV7-9 and TRBJ2-5; D is possibly TRBD2 (5 bases). Per germline, CDR1 SEHNR and CDR2 FQNEAQ (reference sequence). This CDR3 has 15 residues. V gave up 5 bases and J gave up 1 base, with 14 bases separating them. In DNA, the CDR3 is TGTGCCAGCAGCCGCTTCGGTGGGAGCCAAGAGACCCAGTACTTC. Its translation: CASSRFGGSQETQYF.

The rearrangement links TRBV6-6 to TRBJ1-1; the D is unclear. The germline V gene encodes CDR1 MNHNY and CDR2 SVGAGI (reference sequence). Between the trimmed V and J ends, which lost 7 bases and 1 base, there was a span of 7 bases. The CDR3 loop spans 12 amino acids. The chain's CDR3 is CASKAGNTEAFF. CDR3 nucleotides: TGTGCCAGCAAGGCGGGGAACACTGAAGCTTTCTTT.

This chain links TRBV29-1 with TRBJ2-7; 7 bases fit TRBD1. CDR1 SQVTM and CDR2 ANQGSEA come from the germline V gene. The CDR3 is made up of 11 amino acids. V lost 6 bases to trimming and J lost 3 bases; unmatched junction nucleotides: 2. CDR3 DNA: TGCAGCGTGGGGGACAGCTACGAGCAGTACTTC. Amino acids: CSVGDSYEQYF.

The chain has TRBV18 and TRBJ1-4, with 9 positions matching TRBD1. With V trimmed by 2 bases and J by 2 bases, 3 bases remained unmatched. The CDR3 has 16 amino acids. Germline values: CDR1 KGHSH, CDR2 LQKENI. CDR3 sequence reads: CASSPDTGGTNEKLFF. The CDR3 DNA reads as TGTGCCAGCTCACCAGATACAGGGGGCACTAATGAAAAACTGTTTTTT.

The chain carries TRBV5-1 and TRBJ1-1; 7 positions match TRBD1. Germline V gene lookup returns CDR1 SGHRS and CDR2 YFSETQ. The V and J ends lost 4 bases and 7 bases, in that order; junction bases with no gene match: 10. The CDR3 runs to 14 residues. CDR3 bases: TGCGCCAGCAGCCCGACAGGGTATCCGAATGAAGCTTTCTTT. Its protein is CASSPTGYPNEAFF.

This clone has a single count. The chain carries TRBV7-8 and TRBJ1-6; TRBD1 might be the D (6 bases). Per the germline V gene, CDR1 is SGHVS and CDR2 is FQNEAQ. Trimming took 5 bases from V and 10 from J, leaving 18 bases between them. The CDR3 runs to 15 residues. The CDR3: CASSSDYRGGSPLHF. The CDR3, as DNA: TGTGCCAGCAGCAGCGATTATAGGGGGGGCTCACCCCTCCACTTT.

This clone was detected once. The CDR3 DNA sequence: TGTGCCAGCAGTTTTCGGGACAGGGGGCCCTACGAGCAGTACTTC. Translation gives CASSFRDRGPYEQYF. The V gene is TRBV6-5, the J gene TRBJ2-7; TRBD1 agrees at 12 bases. The CDR3 length is 15 residues. Trimming cost V 4 bases and J 2 bases; bases outside gene matches: 3. Germline CDR1 and CDR2: MNHEY and SVGAGI.

The genes are TRBV7-9 and TRBJ1-2; D gene unclear. CDR1 SEHNR and CDR2 FQNEAQ come from the germline V gene (reference sequence). V was shortened by 5 bases and J by 0 bases, with 16 bases between the two germline ends. The CDR3 length is 16 residues. CDR3 DNA sequence: TGTGCCAGCAGCCTCAGTCCCGAGGAACCTAACTATGGCTACACCTTC. The encoded protein is CASSLSPEEPNYGYTF. The complete variable domain, with remaining parts taken from reference TRBV7-9 and TRBJ1-2, reads DTGVSQNPRHKITKRGQNVTFRCDPISEHNRLYWYRQTLGQGPEFLTYFQNEAQLEKSRLLSDRFSAERPKGSFSTLEIQRTEQGDSAMYLCASSLSPEEPNYGYTFGSGTRLTVV.

The rearrangement joins TRBV28 to TRBJ2-4; 7 positions agree with TRBD2. The CDR3 runs to 15 residues. Trimming at V came to 7 bases and at J to 5 bases, leaving 11 bases not matched to a gene. Germline CDR1 and CDR2: MDHEN and SYDVKM. CDR3 coding DNA: TGTGCCAGCACCCTCAGATCTAGCGGAGAAAACATTCAGTACTTC. Translation gives CASTLRSSGENIQYF.

The rearrangement uses TRBV5-1 and TRBJ2-1, with TRBD1 as a possible D gene (5 bases). The V end was cut by 9 bases, the J end by 11 bases, with 12 bases between. The germline V gene encodes CDR1 SGHRS and CDR2 YFSETQ. The CDR3 covers 10 residues. The chain's CDR3 is CANSGRKQFF. CDR3 coding DNA: TGCGCCAACTCAGGGCGTAAGCAGTTCTTC.

The J gene is TRBJ1-5, the V gene TRBV27, with D unresolved. In germline, CDR1 is MNHEY, CDR2 SMNVEV (reference sequence). V lost 6 bases, J lost 0 bases, and 9 bases lay in between. This CDR3 comprises 14 residues. DNA for the CDR3: TGTGCCAGCAGCCCCCGCTATAGCAATCAGCCCCAGCATTTT. Protein sequence: CASSPRYSNQPQHF.

The V gene is TRBV5-6, the J gene TRBJ1-2; D is ambiguous. CDR1 is SGHDT and CDR2 is YYEEEE in the germline V gene. Trimming left V 3 bases short and J 4 bases short, with 16 bases between. The CDR3 extends over 15 amino acids. The CDR3 region is CASSSFEVLGYGYTF. Here the CDR3 DNA reads TGTGCCAGCAGCTCTTTTGAGGTTCTGGGCTATGGCTACACCTTC.

This clone has more than one count but fewer than ten. The chain joins TRBV6-4 to TRBJ2-3; 10 nucleotides line up with TRBD2. This CDR3 has 18 residues. The V gene end was trimmed by 3 bases and the J gene end by 2 bases; junction bases not matched to a gene: 11. The germline CDR1 and CDR2 sequences are MRHNA and SNTAGT. The CDR3 region is CASSEGTSVDSNTDTQYF. The CDR3 coding sequence is TGTGCCAGCAGTGAGGGGACTAGCGTCGATTCAAACACAGATACGCAGTATTTT.

The chain is built from TRBV5-4 and TRBJ2-1; 15 nucleotides agree with TRBD2. The CDR3 spans 16 residues. V gave up 4 bases and J gave up 9 bases; unmatched junction bases: 8. Germline V CDR1 and CDR2: SGHNT, YYREEE (reference sequence). Here the CDR3 reads CASSGGLAGGPVEQFF. Written as DNA, the CDR3 is TGTGCCAGCAGCGGAGGACTAGCGGGAGGGCCAGTTGAGCAGTTCTTC. Filled out from reference TRBV5-4 and TRBJ2-1, the complete variable domain reads ETGVTQSPTHLIKTRGQQVTLRCSSQSGHNTVSWYQQALGQGPQFIFQYYREEENGRGNFPPRFSGLQFPNYSSELNVNALELDDSALYLCASSGGLAGGPVEQFFGPGTRLTVL.

V is TRBV9 and J is TRBJ2-5; 10 nucleotides match TRBD1. Germline CDR1 and CDR2: SGDLS and YYNGEE. Losses at the gene ends were 2 bases for V and 5 bases for J; bases not matched to a gene: 9. The CDR3 has 16 amino acids. In nucleotides, the CDR3 is TGTGCCAGCAGCGTGGTCGGCGGGACAGGGGAGGAGACCCAGTACTTC. It encodes CASSVVGGTGEETQYF.

The rearrangement uses TRBV2 and TRBJ2-5, with 8 bases lining up with TRBD2. This CDR3 spans 18 amino acids. Losses at the gene ends were 0 bases for V and 9 bases for J; bases not matched to a gene: 18. Germline V CDR1 and CDR2: SNHLY, FYNNEI. This CDR3 is CASSEAGGGTGLWGAQYF. The CDR3 DNA is TGTGCCAGCAGTGAAGCTGGCGGGGGGACCGGACTGTGGGGGGCCCAGTACTTC.